This T cell receptor beta chain was captured in a study of T cell repertoires in cytomegalovirus infection. Study-wide results and limits: Dominant in the ex vivo response were TCR beta clonotypes restricted by HLA-C and specific for CMV.

Worth noting for this clonotype: Its antigen is not identified.

TCRdb called the reads again in MiXCR, with one record for every CDR3 protein. Of 28,000 or so distinct CDR3 sequences listed, about 19% are singletons. The CDR3 is 12 amino acids. The V gene lost 4 bases and the J gene lost 0 bases, with 3 bases spanning the gap. Per the germline V gene, CDR1 is SGHDN and CDR2 is FVKESK. The sequence was obtained from a human donor in good health (CMV status not recorded). Some clones in this sample may be carry-over from other donors' samples. The source was CD8+ T cells from cultured PBMCs, collected from culture after CMV antigen stimulation. This chain joins TRBV14 and TRBJ2-5; D ambiguous. CDR3 nucleotides: TGTGCCAGCAGCCCCTACCAAGAGACCCAGTACTTC. Amino acids: CASSPYQETQYF.